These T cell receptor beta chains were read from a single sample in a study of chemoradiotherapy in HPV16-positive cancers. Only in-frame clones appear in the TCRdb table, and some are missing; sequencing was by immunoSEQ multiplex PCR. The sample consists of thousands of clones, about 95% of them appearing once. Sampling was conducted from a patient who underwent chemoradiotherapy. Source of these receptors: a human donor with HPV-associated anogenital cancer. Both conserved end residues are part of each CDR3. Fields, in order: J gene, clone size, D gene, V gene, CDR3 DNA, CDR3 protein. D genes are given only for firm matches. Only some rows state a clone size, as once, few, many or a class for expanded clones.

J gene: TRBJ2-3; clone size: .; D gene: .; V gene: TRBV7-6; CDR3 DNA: TGTGCCAGCAGCTTTGGACTTACCTCTAGCACAGATACGCAGTATTTT; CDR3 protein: CASSFGLTSSTDTQYF
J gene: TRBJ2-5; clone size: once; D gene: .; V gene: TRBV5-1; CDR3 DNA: TGCGCCAGCAGCCCCGGTCGGGGATTTGAGACCCAGTACTTC; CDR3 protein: CASSPGRGFETQYF
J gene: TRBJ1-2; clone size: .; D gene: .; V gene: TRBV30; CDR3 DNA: TGTGCCCGTTCAGAGTTTACTAACTATGGCTACACCTTC; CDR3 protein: CARSEFTNYGYTF
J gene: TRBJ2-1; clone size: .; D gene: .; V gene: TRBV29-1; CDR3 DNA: TGCAGCCTCATCGGGGAAAAGGGCTCCTACAATGAGCAGTTCTTC; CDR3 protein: CSLIGEKGSYNEQFF
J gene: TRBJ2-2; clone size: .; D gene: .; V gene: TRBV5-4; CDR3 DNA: TGTGCCGGACTACACTTCCCCCAGGGGAAGACCGGGGAGCTGTTTTTT; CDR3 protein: CAGLHFPQGKTGELFF
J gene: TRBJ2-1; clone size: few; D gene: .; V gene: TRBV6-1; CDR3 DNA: TGTGCCAGCAGTGAATTCTCCAGGGTAGCAAATGAGCAGTTCTTC; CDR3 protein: CASSEFSRVANEQFF
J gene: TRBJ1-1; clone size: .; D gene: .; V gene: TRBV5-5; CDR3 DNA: TGTGCCAGCAGCTTATCTGGGTGGATAGCTGAAGCTTTCTTT; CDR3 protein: CASSLSGWIAEAFF
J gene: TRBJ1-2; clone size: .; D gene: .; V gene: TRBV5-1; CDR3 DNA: TGCGCCAGCAGCGAAGGTAGTAGCTATGGCTACACCTTC; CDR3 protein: CASSEGSSYGYTF
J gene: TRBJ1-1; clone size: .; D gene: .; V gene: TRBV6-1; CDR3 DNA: TGTGCCAGCAGCCCGGCTCTTGGGGGCACTGAAGCTTTCTTT; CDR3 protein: CASSPALGGTEAFF
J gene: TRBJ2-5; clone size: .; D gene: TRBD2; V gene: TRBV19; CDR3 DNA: TGTGCCAGTAGTATAGCTCTCACTAGCGTCTGGGAGACCCAGTACTTC; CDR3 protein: CASSIALTSVWETQYF
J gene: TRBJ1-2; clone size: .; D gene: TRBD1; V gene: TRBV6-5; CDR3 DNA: TGTGCCAGCAGTTACTCGGGACAGGGGAGTGGCTACACCTTC; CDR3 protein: CASSYSGQGSGYTF
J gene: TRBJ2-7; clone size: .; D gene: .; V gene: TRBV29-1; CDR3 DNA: TGCAGCGTTGTACGGGGGCCCTCCTACGAGCAGTACTTC; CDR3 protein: CSVVRGPSYEQYF
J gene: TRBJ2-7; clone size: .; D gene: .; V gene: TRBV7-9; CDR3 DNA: TGTGCCAGCAGCTTAGCGGGAGCCTACGAGCAGTACTTC; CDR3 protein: CASSLAGAYEQYF
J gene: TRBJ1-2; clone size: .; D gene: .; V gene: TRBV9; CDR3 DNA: TGTGCCAGCAGCGTAGATTTGACTTCATATGGCTACACCTTC; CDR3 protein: CASSVDLTSYGYTF
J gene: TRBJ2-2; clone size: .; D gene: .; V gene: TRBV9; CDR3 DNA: TGTGCCAGCAGTTCTAACCCCAAGATGAGAAACACCGGGGAGCTGTTTTTT; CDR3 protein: CASSSNPKMRNTGELFF
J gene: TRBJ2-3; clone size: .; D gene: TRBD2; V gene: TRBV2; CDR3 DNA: TGTGCCAGCAGTACCTCCGTTTTGGGGGGGACCACAGATACGCAGTATTTT; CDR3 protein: CASSTSVLGGTTDTQYF
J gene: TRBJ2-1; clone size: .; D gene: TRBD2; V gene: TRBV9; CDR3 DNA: TGTGCCAGCAGCCCCCGAGGGGCACTAGCGGGAGGTTTTAATGAGCAGTTCTTC; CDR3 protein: CASSPRGALAGGFNEQFF
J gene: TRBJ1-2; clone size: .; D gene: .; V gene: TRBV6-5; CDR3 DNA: TGTGCCAGCAGTTACTCGAGAGGAAACTATGGCTACACCTTC; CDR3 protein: CASSYSRGNYGYTF
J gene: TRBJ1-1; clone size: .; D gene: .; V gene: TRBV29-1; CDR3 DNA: TGCAGCGGAGGGTGGCAGAACACTGAAGCTTTCTTT; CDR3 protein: CSGGWQNTEAFF
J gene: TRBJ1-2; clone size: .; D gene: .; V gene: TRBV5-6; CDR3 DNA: TGTGCCAGCAGCTCCCGATCCGGGCGTAACTATGGCTACACCTTC; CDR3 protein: CASSSRSGRNYGYTF
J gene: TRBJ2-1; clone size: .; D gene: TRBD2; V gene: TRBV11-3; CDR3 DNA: TGTGCCAGCAGCTTAGATCCGACTAGCGGGAGGTATGAGCAGTTCTTC; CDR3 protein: CASSLDPTSGRYEQFF
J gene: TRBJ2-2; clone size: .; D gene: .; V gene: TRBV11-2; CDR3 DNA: TGTGCCAGCAGCTCATCAGTTACCGGGGAGCTGTTTTTT; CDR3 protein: CASSSSVTGELFF
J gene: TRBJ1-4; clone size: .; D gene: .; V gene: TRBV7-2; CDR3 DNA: TGTGCCAGCAGCTTAGAGTATGGGGGAGGAACTAATGAAAAACTGTTTTTT; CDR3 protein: CASSLEYGGGTNEKLFF
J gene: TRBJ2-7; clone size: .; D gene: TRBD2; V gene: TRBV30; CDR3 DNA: TGTGCCTGGAATTACCAGCGGGGGGCCTACGAGCAGTACTTC; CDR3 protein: CAWNYQRGAYEQYF
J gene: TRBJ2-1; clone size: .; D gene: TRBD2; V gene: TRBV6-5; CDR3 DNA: TGTGCCAGCACCAACAGGGGACTAGCCCACAATGAGCAGTTCTTC; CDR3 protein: CASTNRGLAHNEQFF
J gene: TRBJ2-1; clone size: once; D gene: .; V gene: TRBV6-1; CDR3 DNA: TGTGCCAGCAGTGAAGGCGGGTACAATGAGCAGTTCTTC; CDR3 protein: CASSEGGYNEQFF
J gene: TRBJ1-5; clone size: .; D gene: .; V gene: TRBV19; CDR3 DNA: TGTGCCAGTAGTATAGCCAGCCGGGGCGGCAATCAGCCCCAGCATTTT; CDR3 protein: CASSIASRGGNQPQHF
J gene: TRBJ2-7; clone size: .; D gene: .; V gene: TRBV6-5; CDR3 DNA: TGTGCCAGCAGTTACCGGGGGTACGAGCAGTACTTC; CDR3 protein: CASSYRGYEQYF
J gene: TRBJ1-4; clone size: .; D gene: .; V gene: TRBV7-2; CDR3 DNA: TGTGCCAGCAGCTTAGACAGCGTTGCAACTAATGAAAAACTGTTTTTT; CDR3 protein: CASSLDSVATNEKLFF
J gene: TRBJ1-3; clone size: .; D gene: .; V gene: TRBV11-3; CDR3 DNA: TGTGCCAGCAGCCAGGGACCCTCTGGAAACACCATATATTTT; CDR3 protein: CASSQGPSGNTIYF
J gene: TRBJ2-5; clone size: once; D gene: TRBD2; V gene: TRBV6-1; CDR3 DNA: TGTGCCAGCAGTGAATTGGGACTAGCGGGAAGAGAGACCCAGTACTTC; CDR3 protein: CASSELGLAGRETQYF
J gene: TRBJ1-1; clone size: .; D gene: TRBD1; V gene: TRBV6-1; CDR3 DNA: TGTGCCAGCAGTGAGTCCGGGACAGGGAGGGCTTTCTTT; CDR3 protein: CASSESGTGRAFF
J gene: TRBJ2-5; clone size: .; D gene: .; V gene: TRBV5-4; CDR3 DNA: TGTGCCAGTCAGGGGGGACCCCAAGAGACCCAGTACTTC; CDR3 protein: CASQGGPQETQYF
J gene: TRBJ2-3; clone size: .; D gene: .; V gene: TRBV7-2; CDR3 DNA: TGTGCCAGCAGCCGAGGGGAGGCGGCAGATACGCAGTATTTT; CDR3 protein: CASSRGEAADTQYF
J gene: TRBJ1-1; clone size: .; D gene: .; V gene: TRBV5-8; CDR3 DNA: TGTGCCAGCAGCCCGAGACGAATGAACACTGAAGCTTTCTTT; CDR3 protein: CASSPRRMNTEAFF
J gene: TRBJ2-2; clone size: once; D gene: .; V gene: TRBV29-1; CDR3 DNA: TGCAGCGTGTGGGACACCTACACCGGGGAGCTGTTTTTT; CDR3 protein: CSVWDTYTGELFF
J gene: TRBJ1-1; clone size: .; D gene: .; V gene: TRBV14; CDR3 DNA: TGTGCCAGCAGCCAAGACCGATCGGGGAACACTGAAGCTTTCTTT; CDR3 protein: CASSQDRSGNTEAFF
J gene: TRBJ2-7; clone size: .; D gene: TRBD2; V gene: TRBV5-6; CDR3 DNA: TGTGCCAGCAGCCCGGGGGGGAACTACGAGCAGTACTTC; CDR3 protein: CASSPGGNYEQYF
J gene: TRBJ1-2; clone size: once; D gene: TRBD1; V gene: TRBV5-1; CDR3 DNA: TGCGCCAGCAGCCTTACACAGGGGCGGCTCTATGGCTACACCTTC; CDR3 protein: CASSLTQGRLYGYTF
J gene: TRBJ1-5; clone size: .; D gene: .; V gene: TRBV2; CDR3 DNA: TGTGCCAGCAGTGTTTTAGGCGGGAATCAGCCCCAGCATTTT; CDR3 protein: CASSVLGGNQPQHF
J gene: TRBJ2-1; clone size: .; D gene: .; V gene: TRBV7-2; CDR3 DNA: TGTGCCAGCAGCTTCAATGAGGGCTCCCCCCAGTTCTTC; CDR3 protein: CASSFNEGSPQFF